This is a list of T cell receptor beta chains from one sample in a study of T cell responses to AZD1222 COVID-19 vaccine. TCRdb's copy holds only in-frame clones and misses some; the assay was immunoSEQ multiplex PCR. Found here are around 150,000 clones, about nine tenths of them singletons; the top ten hold 3.2%. Sequenced material: peripheral blood, taken 28 days after the second AZD1222 dose. The receptor set was obtained from an adult who received the AZD1222 COVID-19 vaccine. Each CDR3 is given with its conserved first and last residue. Fields, in order: CDR3 length, clone size, V gene, D gene, J gene, CDR3 DNA, CDR3 protein. D genes are given only for firm matches. Expanded clones are given a class, and other clones once, few, many or no size at all.

14,once,TRBV5-4,NA,TRBJ2-7,TGTGCCAGCAGCCCGCGTGGGGACACCTACGAGCAGTACTTC,CASSPRGDTYEQYF
12,NA,TRBV12-3/TRBV12-4,NA,TRBJ1-1,TGTGCCAGCAGTTTTGCAGGGTCTGAAGCTTTCTTT,CASSFAGSEAFF
15,NA,TRBV5-8,TRBD1,TRBJ2-1,TGTGCCAGCAGCTTACAGGGGTACTCCTACAATGAGCAGTTCTTC,CASSLQGYSYNEQFF
15,NA,TRBV6-5,NA,TRBJ1-1,TGTGCCAGCATCCCCCTCGCGTCGGCGGTCACTGAAGCTTTCTTT,CASIPLASAVTEAFF
10,NA,TRBV12-3/TRBV12-4,NA,TRBJ2-1,TGTGCCAGCAGTTTAGTGGAGCAGTTCTTC,CASSLVEQFF
15,NA,TRBV29-1,TRBD2,TRBJ2-3,TGCAGCGTTGTACAACTAGCGGGCCTCACAGATACGCAGTATTTT,CSVVQLAGLTDTQYF
15,NA,TRBV7-6,TRBD2,TRBJ2-7,TGTGCCAGCAGCGCCTCTAGCGGGAGTTCCTACGAGCAGTACTTC,CASSASSGSSYEQYF
14,NA,TRBV14,NA,TRBJ1-2,TGTGCCAGCAGCCAAGATTACGGAAGGCGGGGCTACACCTTC,CASSQDYGRRGYTF
15,NA,TRBV5-1,NA,TRBJ1-6,TGCGCCAGCAGCTTGGATGGGGGTGGTAATTCACCCCTCCACTTT,CASSLDGGGNSPLHF
12,once,TRBV5-1,NA,TRBJ2-3,TGCGCCAGCCGGACTCGCTCAGATACGCAGTATTTT,CASRTRSDTQYF
15,NA,TRBV24-1,NA,TRBJ2-5,TGTGCCACCAGTGATTTGGCGGGGACGGGGGAGACCCAGTACTTC,CATSDLAGTGETQYF
13,NA,TRBV19,NA,TRBJ2-5,TGTGCCAGTAGCACAGGTAACCAAGAGACCCAGTACTTC,CASSTGNQETQYF
14,NA,TRBV12-5,NA,TRBJ1-1,TGTGCTAGTGGTTCCCTTCAGGGATACACTGAAGCTTTCTTT,CASGSLQGYTEAFF
13,NA,TRBV30,NA,TRBJ2-5,TGTGCCTGGAGTCGGGGGTCGGGGGAGACCCAGTACTTC,CAWSRGSGETQYF
14,NA,TRBV6-5,TRBD2,TRBJ2-5,TGTGCCAGCAACCCAGCGGGAGCCCGGGAGACCCAGTACTTC,CASNPAGARETQYF
13,once,TRBV15,NA,TRBJ1-2,TGTGCCACCAGCAGAGAGTCAGGGAATGGCTACACCTTC,CATSRESGNGYTF
11,NA,TRBV19,NA,TRBJ1-1,TGTGCCACTGTAGCAGGCACTGAAGCTTTCTTT,CATVAGTEAFF
14,NA,TRBV5-4,TRBD1,TRBJ2-7,TGTGCCAGCAGCTTGCAGGGGGCGGCCGGCGAGCAGTACTTC,CASSLQGAAGEQYF
13,NA,TRBV7-8,NA,TRBJ1-2,TGTGCCAGCAGTACGGACTGGGACTATGGCTACACCTTC,CASSTDWDYGYTF
18,NA,TRBV19,TRBD1,TRBJ1-5,TGTGCCAGTAGTATAGCGGGCAGGGGGATACTTAGCAATCAGCCCCAGCATTTT,CASSIAGRGILSNQPQHF
14,NA,TRBV2,NA,TRBJ1-5,TGTGCCAGCAGTGAACAGGGAGGAAATCAGCCCCAGCATTTT,CASSEQGGNQPQHF
14,NA,TRBV19,NA,TRBJ2-2,TGTGCCAGTAGTATAGGGGGACAAACCGGGGAGCTGTTTTTT,CASSIGGQTGELFF
15,NA,TRBV7-7,NA,TRBJ2-2,TGTGCCAGCAGCTTAGCGGGGACCGCGACCGGGGAGCTGTTTTTT,CASSLAGTATGELFF
16,NA,TRBV7-9,TRBD1,TRBJ2-7,TGTGCCAGCAGCTGGGGACAGGGGTCCGTTTCCTACGAGCAGTACTTC,CASSWGQGSVSYEQYF
17,once,TRBV2,NA,TRBJ2-1,TGTGCCAGCAGTGAAGGGGGGAGGGGGCGAACCCACAATGAGCAGTTCTTC,CASSEGGRGRTHNEQFF
17,NA,TRBV2,TRBD2,TRBJ2-7,TGTGCCAGCATCCAAGGACTAGCGGGAGGCCTCTCCTACGAGCAGTACTTC,CASIQGLAGGLSYEQYF